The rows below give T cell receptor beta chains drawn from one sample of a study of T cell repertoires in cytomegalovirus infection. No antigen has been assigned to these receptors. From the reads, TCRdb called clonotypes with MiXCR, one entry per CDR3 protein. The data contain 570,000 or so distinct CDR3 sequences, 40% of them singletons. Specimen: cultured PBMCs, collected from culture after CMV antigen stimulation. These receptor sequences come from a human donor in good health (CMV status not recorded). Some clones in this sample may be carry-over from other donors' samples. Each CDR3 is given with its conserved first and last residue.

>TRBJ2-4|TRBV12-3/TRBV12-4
CASSLGQKNIQYF
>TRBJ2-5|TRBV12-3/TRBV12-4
CASSLVGAGETQYF
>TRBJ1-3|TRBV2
CASSYVVGAGNTIYF
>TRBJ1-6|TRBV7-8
CASSLAPQSSYNSPLHF
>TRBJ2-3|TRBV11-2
CASCRQGIDTQYF
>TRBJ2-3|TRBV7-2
CASSAFTDTQYF
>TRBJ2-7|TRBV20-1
CSARRSSGSGEQYF
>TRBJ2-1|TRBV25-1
CASSESGGNLYNEQFF
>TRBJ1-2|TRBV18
CASSLGAFNYGYTF
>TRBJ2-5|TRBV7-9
CASSPSGVAGETQYF
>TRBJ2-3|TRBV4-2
CASSLPEPTDTQYF
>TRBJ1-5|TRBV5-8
CASILKRGDQPQHF
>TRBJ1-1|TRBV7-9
CASSLGMEMNTEAFF
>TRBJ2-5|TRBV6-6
CASSYSGRQAAETQYF
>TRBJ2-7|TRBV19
CASTDKESGYF
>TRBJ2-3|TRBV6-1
CASSEAAGATDTQYF
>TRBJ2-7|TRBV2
CASSDLRQARRYF
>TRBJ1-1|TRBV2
CASKKGVGTEAFF
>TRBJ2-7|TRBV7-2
CASSLTISIRGEQYF
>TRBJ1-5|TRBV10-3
CAIRPGQGQPQHF